A selection of T cell receptor beta chains follows, all from one sample in a study of blood T cell repertoires in COVID-19. Here immunoSEQ multiplex PCR was the method, and the copy in TCRdb shows in-frame clones only, minus some. Of under 250,000 clones listed, about 82% are singletons. Specimen: peripheral blood. All receptors derive from a woman of 80 years or more with COVID-19, enrolled during active disease. CDR3s include the opening cysteine and the closing phenylalanine or tryptophan. Fields, in order: J gene, CDR3 length, clone size, D gene, V gene, CDR3 protein, CDR3 DNA. A D gene is named only where the DNA matches it firmly. Size tells how often a clone was seen (once, few, many) or the class of an expanded clone, and some rows leave it out.

>TRBJ2-3|18|.|TRBD2|TRBV11-2
CASSLQSGLAGSTDTQYF
TGTGCCAGCAGCCTTCAGTCAGGACTAGCGGGATCCACAGATACGCAGTATTTT
>TRBJ2-2|14|.|.|TRBV7-2
CASSLWTATGELFF
TGTGCCAGCAGCTTATGGACAGCAACCGGGGAGCTGTTTTTT
>TRBJ1-1|13|.|.|TRBV10-3
CASTPGSNTEAFF
TGTGCCAGTACCCCAGGGTCGAACACTGAAGCTTTCTTT
>TRBJ1-2|13|.|.|TRBV6-5
CASRLGTLYGYTF
TGTGCCAGCAGGCTTGGGACACTTTATGGCTACACCTTC
>TRBJ1-3|17|.|TRBD1|TRBV5-1
CASSRGTGDSSGNTIYF
TGCGCCAGCAGCCGAGGAACAGGGGACAGCTCTGGAAACACCATATATTTT
>TRBJ2-5|16|once|TRBD2|TRBV7-2
CASSSRLAGGRETQYF
TGTGCCAGCAGCTCCAGACTAGCGGGGGGGCGGGAGACCCAGTACTTC
>TRBJ2-1|14|once|.|TRBV18
CASSPPSGQNEQFF
TGTGCCAGCTCACCACCCTCCGGACAGAATGAGCAGTTCTTC
>TRBJ1-6|15|.|TRBD1|TRBV5-1
CASKRRQGADSPLHF
TGCGCCAGCAAGAGAAGACAGGGGGCCGATTCACCCCTCCACTTT
>TRBJ1-1|12|.|TRBD1|TRBV18
CASSSGTAEAFF
TGTGCCAGCTCATCCGGGACAGCCGAAGCTTTCTTT
>TRBJ1-1|13|.|.|TRBV6-2/TRBV6-3
CASSLTVNTEAFF
TGTGCCAGCAGCCTGACAGTGAACACTGAAGCTTTCTTT
>TRBJ1-2|16|.|TRBD1|TRBV28
CASRAGTGIINYGYTF
TGTGCCAGCAGGGCGGGGACAGGGATTATTAACTATGGCTACACCTTC
>TRBJ1-2|13|.|TRBD1|TRBV6-5
CASRGQGGYGYTF
TGTGCCAGCAGGGGACAGGGAGGCTATGGCTACACCTTC
>TRBJ1-6|16|.|.|TRBV4-1
CASSQDFNTRSSPLHF
TGCGCCAGCAGCCAAGATTTCAACACCCGGAGTTCACCCCTCCACTTT
>TRBJ1-1|10|once|.|TRBV29-1
CMGRDTEAFF
TGCATGGGGAGGGACACTGAAGCTTTCTTT
>TRBJ1-6|13|.|.|TRBV10-3
CAIRAPQDSPLHF
TGTGCCATCAGGGCCCCTCAGGATTCACCCCTCCACTTT
>TRBJ2-5|13|.|TRBD2|TRBV18
CASSPGLAETQYF
TGTGCCAGCTCACCCGGACTAGCAGAGACCCAGTACTTC
>TRBJ1-2|12|.|.|TRBV6-6
CASRDTNYGYTF
TGTGCCAGCAGGGACACTAACTATGGCTACACCTTC
>TRBJ2-1|14|.|TRBD1|TRBV7-2
CASSQGQPYNEQFF
TGTGCCAGCAGCCAGGGACAGCCGTACAATGAGCAGTTCTTC
>TRBJ1-1|13|.|TRBD1|TRBV2
CASGGQGDTEAFF
TGTGCCAGCGGTGGACAGGGGGACACTGAAGCTTTCTTT
>TRBJ1-2|14|.|TRBD1|TRBV3-1/TRBV3-2
CASSTLDREEGYTF
TGTGCCAGCAGCACCCTGGACAGGGAGGAAGGCTACACCTTC
>TRBJ2-1|13|.|TRBD2|TRBV10-1
CASSAGGLYEQFF
TGCGCCAGCAGTGCGGGGGGGCTCTATGAGCAGTTCTTC
>TRBJ2-1|17|.|TRBD1|TRBV24-1
CATSDQRQGANYNEQFF
TGTGCCACCAGTGATCAAAGACAGGGGGCAAATTACAATGAGCAGTTCTTC
>TRBJ1-4|17|once|TRBD1|TRBV25-1
CASKKGQGVGGDEKLFF
TGTGCCAGCAAGAAGGGACAGGGGGTTGGGGGTGATGAAAAACTGTTTTTT
>TRBJ2-5|14|.|TRBD1|TRBV29-1
CSVGTGGRGETQYF
TGCAGCGTTGGGACAGGGGGGCGCGGAGAGACCCAGTACTTC
>TRBJ1-6|14|.|.|TRBV10-1
CASRPGGMNSPLHF
TGCGCCAGCAGGCCGGGGGGTATGAATTCACCCCTCCACTTT
>TRBJ1-2|15|.|.|TRBV18
CASSPAGIPSGGYTF
TGTGCCAGCTCACCAGCCGGGATCCCCTCAGGAGGCTACACCTTC
>TRBJ2-1|15|.|.|TRBV11-3
CASSSPGLAANEQFF
TGTGCCAGCAGCTCCCCGGGACTCGCAGCTAATGAGCAGTTCTTC
>TRBJ2-3|16|few|TRBD2|TRBV27
CASSPGLATYTDTQYF
TGTGCCAGCAGTCCCGGACTAGCAACATACACAGATACGCAGTATTTT
>TRBJ1-2|14|.|.|TRBV2
CASRPQGSNYGYTF
TGTGCCAGCAGACCACAGGGCTCTAACTATGGCTACACCTTC
>TRBJ2-7|18|few|.|TRBV27
CASSSPGGGGLARYEQYF
TGTGCCAGCAGTTCCCCCGGTGGAGGAGGCCTCGCAAGATACGAGCAGTACTTC
>TRBJ1-4|15|.|TRBD1|TRBV24-1
CATSETGTGNEKLFF
TGTGCCACCAGCGAAACCGGGACAGGGAATGAAAAACTGTTTTTT
>TRBJ1-2|13|once|TRBD1|TRBV5-1
CASSTTGGYGYTF
TGCGCCAGCAGCACGACAGGGGGTTATGGCTACACCTTC
>TRBJ1-2|13|.|.|TRBV3-1/TRBV3-2
CASSQYRGYGYTF
TGTGCCAGCAGCCAGTACCGAGGCTATGGCTACACCTTC
>TRBJ1-2|13|.|.|TRBV6-5
CASRPQGRSGYTF
TGTGCCAGCAGGCCTCAGGGGCGTAGCGGCTACACCTTC
>TRBJ2-7|13|.|TRBD2|TRBV7-2
CASSYVREGEQYF
TGTGCCAGCAGCTATGTGCGGGAGGGCGAGCAGTACTTC